The 8 T cell receptor beta chains below were found in one sample sequenced in a study of pediatric ulcerative colitis. Using immunoSEQ multiplex PCR, the repertoire was profiled, and TCRdb retains in-frame clones only, with some absent. The table shows 54,000 or so clones, with about nine tenths occurring only once. The material sequenced was blood. All receptors come from a boy aged 10-17 years who was a control in a study of pediatric ulcerative colitis.

The genes are TRBV9 and TRBJ2-4, with a possible D match to TRBD2 (5 bases). V was trimmed by 3 bases and J by 5 bases, leaving 12 bases between them. The CDR3 is made up of 14 amino acids. Germline CDR1 reads SGDLS; CDR2 reads YYNGEE. CDR3 region: CASSAPSGQNIQYF. Here the CDR3 DNA reads TGTGCCAGCAGCGCCCCAAGCGGACAAAACATTCAGTACTTC.

The V call is TRBV5-8, the J call TRBJ1-5, with D possibly matching TRBD1 (5 bases). Trimming pared 4 bases from V and 2 bases from J, leaving 22 bases between. CDR1 and CDR2 (germline): SGHTS, YDEGEE. The CDR3 spans 18 residues. The CDR3 reads CASSPSGGFNVGNQPQHF. For the CDR3, the DNA is TGTGCCAGCAGCCCCTCGGGGGGGTTTAATGTGGGCAATCAGCCCCAGCATTTT.

The chain carries TRBV5-6 and TRBJ1-2, with 10 bases aligning to TRBD1. Losses at the gene ends were 2 bases for V and 2 bases for J; bases not matched to a gene: 9. CDR3 length: 17 amino acids. From germline, CDR1 is SGHDT and CDR2 YYEEEE. The CDR3 loop is CASSLQTGGPINYGYTF. The DNA of the CDR3 is TGTGCCAGCAGCTTACAGACAGGGGGCCCAATAAACTATGGCTACACCTTC.

The chain joins TRBV19 to TRBJ1-5, with D unresolved. The CDR3 totals 15 residues. CDR1 and CDR2 (germline): LNHDA, SQIVND (reference sequence). Trimming stripped 3 bases from V and 2 bases from J, with 11 bases between. The CDR3 reads CASSIEGGGNQPQHF. CDR3 bases: TGTGCCAGTAGTATTGAGGGTGGAGGCAATCAGCCCCAGCATTTT.

This clone has a single count. The J gene is TRBJ1-3, the V gene TRBV30; TRBD1 matches at 11 bases. The CDR3 consists of 16 residues. Germline trimming cut 2 bases from V and 5 bases from J; bases unmatched to any gene: 8. CDR1 is GTSNPN, CDR2 SVGIG, per germline (reference sequence). The CDR3 DNA reads TGTGCCTGGAGTAAGGGACAGGGGGATAGGAGAAACACCATATATTTT. Its protein product is CAWSKGQGDRRNTIYF. Supplemented by reference TRBV30 and TRBJ1-3, the full variable domain reads SQTIHQWPATLVQPVGSPLSLECTVEGTSNPNLYWYRQAAGRGLQLLFYSVGIGQISSEVPQNLSASRPQDRQFILSSKKLLLSDSGFYLCAWSKGQGDRRNTIYFGEGSWLTVV.

The chain couples TRBV6-6 to TRBJ2-7; 7 bases match TRBD1. CDR3 length: 12 amino acids. V lost 5 bases to trimming and J lost 5 bases; unmatched junction nucleotides: 3. The germline CDR1 and CDR2 sequences are MNHNY and SVGAGI (reference sequence). The CDR3 bases are TGTGCCAGCAGTAAACAGGGGAACGAGCAGTACTTC. It specifies CASSKQGNEQYF.

This chain joins TRBV2 and TRBJ2-3, with 10 nucleotides matching TRBD2. The CDR3 length is 17 residues. The V segment lost 7 bases and the J segment 2 bases; nucleotides outside the gene matches: 12. CDR1 is SNHLY and CDR2 is FYNNEI in the germline V gene. CDR3 sequence (DNA): TGTGCCAGCAAGCTGGAAACTAGCGGGGCGTACACAGATACGCAGTATTTT. Encoded protein: CASKLETSGAYTDTQYF.

There are a few counts of this clone. The chain has TRBV14 and TRBJ2-2, with 8 bases fitting TRBD2. J gave up 4 bases and V 0 bases, and 7 bases lay outside the gene matches. Looked up from germline, CDR1 is SGHDN and CDR2 is FVKESK. The CDR3 is made up of 17 amino acids. CDR3 DNA sequence: TGTGCCAGCAGCCAAGAAGTCCTAGCGGGTTTCACCGGGGAGCTGTTTTTT. Translating gives CASSQEVLAGFTGELFF.